The source of this T cell receptor beta chain is a study of technical replicates of blood from a handful of donors (TCRdb year 2017). Only one count was recorded for this clone. It has no known antigen specificity. Base qualities were left out, and no much larger clone turns up one base away. V drops 5 bases and J drops 7 bases, leaving 15 bases in between. CDR1 MNHEY and CDR2 SMNVEV were looked up in the germline V gene (reference sequence). The CDR3 has 14 amino acids, counting the end cysteine and phenylalanine. This entry keeps only the CDR3 DNA: 42 bases, framed from base 1. The method behind the library was the immunoSEQ multiplex PCR assay. In its TCRdb copy, this immuneACCESS table keeps in-frame sequences only and misses some clones. Where compared with another copy, unresolved V genes explain less than half of these, and the others have no known cause. The sample table records around 65,000 clones; around 87% of these occur just once. Roughly 5% of the sample goes to the ten largest clones.

The receptor chain draws on TRBV27 and TRBJ2-1, and the D gene may be TRBD2, 5 bases matching. The sample comprised PBMCs. The source of this sequence is a human donor in good health. Some clones in this sample may be carry-over from other donors' samples. CDR3 reads: CASSLGLAWNEQFF. The nucleotide sequence is given as TGTGCCAGCAGTCTGGGTCTAGCCTGGAATGAGCAGTTCTTC.